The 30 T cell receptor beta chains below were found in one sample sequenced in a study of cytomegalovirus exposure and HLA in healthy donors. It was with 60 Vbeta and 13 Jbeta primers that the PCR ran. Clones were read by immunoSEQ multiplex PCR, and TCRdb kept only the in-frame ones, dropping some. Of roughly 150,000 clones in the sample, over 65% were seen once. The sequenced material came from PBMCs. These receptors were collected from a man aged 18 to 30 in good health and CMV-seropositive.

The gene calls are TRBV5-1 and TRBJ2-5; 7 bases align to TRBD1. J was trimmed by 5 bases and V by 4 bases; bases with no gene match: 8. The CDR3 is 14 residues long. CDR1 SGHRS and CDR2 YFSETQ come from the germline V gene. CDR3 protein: CASSLLGTAETQYF. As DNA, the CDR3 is TGCGCCAGCAGCCTATTAGGGACAGCCGAGACCCAGTACTTC.

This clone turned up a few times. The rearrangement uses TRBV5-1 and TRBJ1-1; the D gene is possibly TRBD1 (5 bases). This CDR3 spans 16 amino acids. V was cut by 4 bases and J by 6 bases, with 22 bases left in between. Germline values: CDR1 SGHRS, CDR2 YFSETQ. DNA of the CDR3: TGCGCCAGCAGCGGGGCGCGGGGTAGGGGACGGCCTGAAGCTTTCTTT. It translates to CASSGARGRGRPEAFF.

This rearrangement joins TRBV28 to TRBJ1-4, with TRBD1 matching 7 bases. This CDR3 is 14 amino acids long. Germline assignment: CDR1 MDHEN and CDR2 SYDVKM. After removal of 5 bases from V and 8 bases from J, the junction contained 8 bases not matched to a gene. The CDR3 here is CASSPGTVNEKLFF. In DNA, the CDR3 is TGTGCCAGCAGTCCCGGGACAGTTAACGAAAAACTGTTTTTT.

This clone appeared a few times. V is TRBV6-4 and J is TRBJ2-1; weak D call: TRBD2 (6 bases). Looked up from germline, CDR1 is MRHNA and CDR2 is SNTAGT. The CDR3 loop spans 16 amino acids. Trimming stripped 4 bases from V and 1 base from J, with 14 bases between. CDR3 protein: CASSAERVGSYNEQFF. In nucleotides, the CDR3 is TGTGCCAGCAGTGCTGAGCGGGTGGGTTCCTACAATGAGCAGTTCTTC.

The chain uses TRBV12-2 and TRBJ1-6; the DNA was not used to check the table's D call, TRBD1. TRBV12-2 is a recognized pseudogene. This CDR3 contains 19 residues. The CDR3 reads CASRLTTKIVDRENSPLHF. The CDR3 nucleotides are TGTGCAAGTCGCTTAACGACAAAGATAGTGGACAGGGAGAATTCACCCCTCCACTTT.

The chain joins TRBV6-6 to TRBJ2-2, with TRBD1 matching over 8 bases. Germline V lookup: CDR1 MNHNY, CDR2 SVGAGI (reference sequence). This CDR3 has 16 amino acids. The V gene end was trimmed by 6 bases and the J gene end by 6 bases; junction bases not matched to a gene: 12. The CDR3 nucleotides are TGTGCCAGCAGGCGAGACAGGGGATTTTTTTCCGGGGAGCTGTTTTTT. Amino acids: CASRRDRGFFSGELFF.

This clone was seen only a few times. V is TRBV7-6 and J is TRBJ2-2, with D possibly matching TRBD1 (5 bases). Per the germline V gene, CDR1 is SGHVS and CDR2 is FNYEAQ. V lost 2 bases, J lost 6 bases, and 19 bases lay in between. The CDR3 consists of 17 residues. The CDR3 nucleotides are TGTGCCAGCAGCTTAAACAGGCTCGCCACCAGGCCCGGGGAGCTGTTTTTT. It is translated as CASSLNRLATRPGELFF.

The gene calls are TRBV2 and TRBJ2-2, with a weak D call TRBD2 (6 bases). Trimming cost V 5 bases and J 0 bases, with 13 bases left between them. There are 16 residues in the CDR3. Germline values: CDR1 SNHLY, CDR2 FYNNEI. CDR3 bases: TGTGCCAGCAGTCGGGAGCGGAGCACGAACACCGGGGAGCTGTTTTTT. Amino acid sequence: CASSRERSTNTGELFF.

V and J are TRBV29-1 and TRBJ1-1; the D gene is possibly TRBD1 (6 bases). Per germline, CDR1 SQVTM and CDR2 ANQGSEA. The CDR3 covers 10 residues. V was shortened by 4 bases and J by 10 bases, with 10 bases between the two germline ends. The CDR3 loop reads CSVVGQRAFF. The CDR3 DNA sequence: TGCAGCGTTGTAGGACAGCGAGCTTTCTTT.

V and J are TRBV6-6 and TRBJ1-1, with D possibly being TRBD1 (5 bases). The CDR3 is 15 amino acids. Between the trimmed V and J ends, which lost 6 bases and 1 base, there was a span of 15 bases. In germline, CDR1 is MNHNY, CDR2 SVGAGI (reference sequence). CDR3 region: CASRPEGVGNTEAFF. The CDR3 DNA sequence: TGTGCCAGCAGGCCGGAAGGGGTCGGGAACACTGAAGCTTTCTTT.

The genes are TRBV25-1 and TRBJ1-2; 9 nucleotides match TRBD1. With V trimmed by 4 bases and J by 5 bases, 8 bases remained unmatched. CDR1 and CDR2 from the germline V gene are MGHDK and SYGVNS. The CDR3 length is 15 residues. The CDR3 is CASSGTGAVWYGYTF. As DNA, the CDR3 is TGTGCCAGCAGTGGGACAGGGGCAGTGTGGTATGGCTACACCTTC.

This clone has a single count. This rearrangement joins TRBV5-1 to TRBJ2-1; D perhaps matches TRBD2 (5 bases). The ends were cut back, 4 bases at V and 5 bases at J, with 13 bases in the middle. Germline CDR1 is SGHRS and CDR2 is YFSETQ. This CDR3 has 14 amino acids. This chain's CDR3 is CASSMHEGNNEQFF. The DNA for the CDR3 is TGCGCCAGCAGCATGCATGAGGGAAACAATGAGCAGTTCTTC.

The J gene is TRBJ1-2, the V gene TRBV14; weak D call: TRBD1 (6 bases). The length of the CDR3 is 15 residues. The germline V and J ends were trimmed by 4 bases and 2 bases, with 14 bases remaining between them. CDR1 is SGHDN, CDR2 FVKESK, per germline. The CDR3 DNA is TGTGCCAGCAGCCCCCATTTGACAGGAAACTATGGCTACACCTTC. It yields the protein CASSPHLTGNYGYTF. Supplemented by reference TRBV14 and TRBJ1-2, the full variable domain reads EAGVTQFPSHSVIEKGQTVTLRCDPISGHDNLYWYRRVMGKEIKFLLHFVKESKQDESGMPNNRFLAERTGGTYSTLKVQPAELEDSGVYFCASSPHLTGNYGYTFGSGTRLTVV.

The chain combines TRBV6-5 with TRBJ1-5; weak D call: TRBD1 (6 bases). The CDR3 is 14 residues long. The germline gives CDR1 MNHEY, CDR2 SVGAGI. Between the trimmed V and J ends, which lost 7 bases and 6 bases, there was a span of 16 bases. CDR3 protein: CASTLGQGSQPQHF. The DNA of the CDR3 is TGTGCCAGCACCTTAGGGCAGGGGAGTCAGCCCCAGCATTTT.

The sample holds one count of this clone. CDR3 amino acids: CAWKKAWATDTQYF. CDR3 DNA: TGTGCCTGGAAGAAGGCCTGGGCCACAGATACGCAGTATTTT. V usage is TRBV30 and J usage is TRBJ2-3; D gene uncertain. This CDR3 region has 14 residues. Trimming took off 4 bases at V and 2 bases at J, with 13 bases between the two ends. Germline V gives CDR1 GTSNPN, CDR2 SVGIG (reference sequence).

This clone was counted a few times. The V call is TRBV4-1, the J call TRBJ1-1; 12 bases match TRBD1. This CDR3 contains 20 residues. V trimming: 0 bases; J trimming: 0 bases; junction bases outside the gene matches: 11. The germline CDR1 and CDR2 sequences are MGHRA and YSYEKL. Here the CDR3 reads CASSQEVAGTGGGLNTEAFF. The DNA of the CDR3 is TGCGCCAGCAGCCAAGAGGTGGCTGGGACAGGGGGCGGACTGAACACTGAAGCTTTCTTT.

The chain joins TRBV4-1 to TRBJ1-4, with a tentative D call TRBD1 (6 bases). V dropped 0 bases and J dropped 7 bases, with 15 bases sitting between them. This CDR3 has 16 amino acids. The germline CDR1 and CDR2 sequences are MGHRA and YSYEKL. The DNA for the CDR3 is TGCGCCAGCAGCCAAGAGGGTACGGGGGGCGGTGAAAAACTGTTTTTT. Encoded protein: CASSQEGTGGGEKLFF.

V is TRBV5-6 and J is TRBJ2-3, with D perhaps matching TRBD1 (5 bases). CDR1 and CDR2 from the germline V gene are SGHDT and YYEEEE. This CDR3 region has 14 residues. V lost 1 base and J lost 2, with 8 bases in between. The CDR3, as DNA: TGTGCCAGCAGCTTGCAGGACAACACAGATACGCAGTATTTT. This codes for CASSLQDNTDTQYF.

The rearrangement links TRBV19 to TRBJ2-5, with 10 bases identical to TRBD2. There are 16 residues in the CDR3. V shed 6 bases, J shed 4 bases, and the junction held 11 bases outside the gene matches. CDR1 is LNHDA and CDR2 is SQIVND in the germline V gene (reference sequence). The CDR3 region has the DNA TGTGCCAGTAGCCGGGTCCGAGCGGGAGGGGTAGAGACCCAGTACTTC. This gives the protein CASSRVRAGGVETQYF.

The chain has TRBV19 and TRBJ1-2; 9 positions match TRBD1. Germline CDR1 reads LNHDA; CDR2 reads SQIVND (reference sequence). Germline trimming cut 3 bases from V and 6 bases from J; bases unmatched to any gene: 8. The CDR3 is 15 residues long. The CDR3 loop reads CASSISGTGTDGYTF. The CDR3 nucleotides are TGTGCCAGTAGTATTTCCGGGACAGGGACAGATGGCTACACCTTC.

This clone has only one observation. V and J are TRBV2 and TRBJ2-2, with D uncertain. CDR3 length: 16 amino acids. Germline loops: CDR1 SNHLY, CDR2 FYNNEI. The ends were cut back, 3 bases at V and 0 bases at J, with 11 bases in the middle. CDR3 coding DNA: TGTGCCAGCAGTGATCGGCGGTCGACGAACACCGGGGAGCTGTTTTTT. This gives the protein CASSDRRSTNTGELFF.

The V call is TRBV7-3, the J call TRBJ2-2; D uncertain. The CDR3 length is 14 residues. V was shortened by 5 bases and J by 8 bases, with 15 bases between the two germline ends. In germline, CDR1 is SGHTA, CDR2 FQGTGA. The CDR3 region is CASSQKPTAGELFF. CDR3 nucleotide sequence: TGTGCCAGCAGCCAAAAACCTACCGCGGGGGAGCTGTTTTTT.

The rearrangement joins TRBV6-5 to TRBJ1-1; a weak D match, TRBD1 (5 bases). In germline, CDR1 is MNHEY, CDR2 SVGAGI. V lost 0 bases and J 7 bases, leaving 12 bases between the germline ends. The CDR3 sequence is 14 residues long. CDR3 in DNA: TGTGCCAGCAGTTACTCGAGGACAAGGGTTGAAGCTTTCTTT. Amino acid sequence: CASSYSRTRVEAFF.

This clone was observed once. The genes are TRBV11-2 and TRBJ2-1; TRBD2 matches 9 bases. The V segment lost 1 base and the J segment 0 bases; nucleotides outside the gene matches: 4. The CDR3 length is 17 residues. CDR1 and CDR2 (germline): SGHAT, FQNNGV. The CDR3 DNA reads TGTGCCAGCAGCTTAGGTAGCGGGGGAAGCTCCTACAATGAGCAGTTCTTC. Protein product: CASSLGSGGSSYNEQFF.

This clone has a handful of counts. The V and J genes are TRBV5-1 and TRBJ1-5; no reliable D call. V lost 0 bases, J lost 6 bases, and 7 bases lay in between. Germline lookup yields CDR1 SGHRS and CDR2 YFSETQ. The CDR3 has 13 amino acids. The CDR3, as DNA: TGCGCCAGCAGCTTGGAGCCCGGTCAGCCCCAGCATTTT. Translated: CASSLEPGQPQHF. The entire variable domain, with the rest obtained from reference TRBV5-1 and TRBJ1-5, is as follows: KAGVTQTPRYLIKTRGQQVTLSCSPISGHRSVSWYQQTPGQGLQFLFEYFSETQRNKGNFPGRFSGRQFSNSRSEMNVSTLELGDSALYLCASSLEPGQPQHFGDGTRLSIL.

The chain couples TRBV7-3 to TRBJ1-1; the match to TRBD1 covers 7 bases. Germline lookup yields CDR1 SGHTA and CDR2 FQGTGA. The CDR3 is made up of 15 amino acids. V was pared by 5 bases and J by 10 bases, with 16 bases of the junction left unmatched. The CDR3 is CASSPSRGTGSRAFF. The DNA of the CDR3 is TGTGCCAGCAGCCCAAGCAGGGGGACGGGAAGCCGAGCTTTCTTT.

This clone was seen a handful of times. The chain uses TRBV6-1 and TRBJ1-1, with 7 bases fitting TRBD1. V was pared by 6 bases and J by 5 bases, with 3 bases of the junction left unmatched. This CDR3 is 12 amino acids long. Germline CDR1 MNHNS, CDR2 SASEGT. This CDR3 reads CASRTGQTEAFF. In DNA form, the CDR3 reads TGTGCCAGCAGAACGGGACAGACTGAAGCTTTCTTT.

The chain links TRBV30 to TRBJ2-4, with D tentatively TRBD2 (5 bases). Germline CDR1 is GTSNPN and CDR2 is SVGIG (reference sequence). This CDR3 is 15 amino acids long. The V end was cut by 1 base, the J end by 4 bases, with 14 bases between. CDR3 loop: CAWSGVGRGKNIQYF. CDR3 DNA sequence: TGTGCCTGGAGTGGGGTGGGCCGAGGGAAAAACATTCAGTACTTC.

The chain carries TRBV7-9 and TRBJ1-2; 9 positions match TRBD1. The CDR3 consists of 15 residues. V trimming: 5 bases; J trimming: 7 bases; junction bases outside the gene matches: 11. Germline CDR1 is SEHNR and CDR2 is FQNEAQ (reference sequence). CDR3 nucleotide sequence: TGTGCCAGCAGCCCCTGGACAGGGGATGTTTGTGGCTACACCTTC. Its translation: CASSPWTGDVCGYTF.

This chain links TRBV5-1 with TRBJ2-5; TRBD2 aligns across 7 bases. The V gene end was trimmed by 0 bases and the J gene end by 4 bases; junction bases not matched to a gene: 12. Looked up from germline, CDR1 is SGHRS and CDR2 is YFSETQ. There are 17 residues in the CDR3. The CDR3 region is CASSLAGGGTTIETQYF. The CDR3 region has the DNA TGCGCCAGCAGCTTGGCGGGAGGCGGGACTACGATAGAGACCCAGTACTTC.